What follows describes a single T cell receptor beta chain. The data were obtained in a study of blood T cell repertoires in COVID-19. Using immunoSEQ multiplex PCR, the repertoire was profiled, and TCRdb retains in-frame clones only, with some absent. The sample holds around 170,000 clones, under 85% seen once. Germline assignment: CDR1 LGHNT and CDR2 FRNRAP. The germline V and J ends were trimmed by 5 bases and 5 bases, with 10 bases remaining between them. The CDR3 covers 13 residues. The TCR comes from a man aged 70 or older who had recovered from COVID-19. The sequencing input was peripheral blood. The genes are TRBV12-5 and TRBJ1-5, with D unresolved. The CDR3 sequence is CASGPETYQPQHF. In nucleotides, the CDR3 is TGTGCTAGTGGTCCGGAGACTTATCAGCCCCAGCATTTT.